The T cell receptor beta chain under discussion was sequenced for a study of CD8 T cells in Susac syndrome. Study summary: Treatment at blood withdrawal was none, corticosteroids, or intravenous immunoglobulin alone in Susac syndrome patients.

An amount of RNA that ranged from roughly 0.45 to 1 ug was reverse transcribed with random hexamers. Amplification of TCR beta CDR3 used immunoSEQ multiplex PCR across 54 Vbeta and 13 Jbeta. TCRdb analysed the immunoSEQ multiplex PCR reads with MiXCR anew, one entry per CDR3 protein. In the table there are under 300,000 distinct CDR3 sequences, roughly 95% of which are singletons. The CDR3 loop spans 13 amino acids. Germline assignment: CDR1 SGHAT and CDR2 FQNNGV. Trimming took off 3 bases at V and 6 bases at J, with 9 bases between the two ends. The clonotype was recovered from a human donor with Susac syndrome. The sequenced sample consisted of CD4+ T cells from PBMCs. This chain uses TRBV11-2 with TRBJ2-1; D is unresolved. The CDR3 sequence: CASSFSYGNEQFF. CDR3 bases: TGTGCCAGCAGCTTCTCCTATGGCAATGAGCAGTTCTTC.